One sample yielded the 18 T cell receptor beta chains listed below, sequenced in a study of blood T cell repertoires in COVID-19 (dated by TCRdb to 2020 to 2022). The protocol used for the library was the immunoSEQ multiplex PCR assay. TCRdb stores this immuneACCESS table with in-frame sequences only. Part of the clones is absent; in the studies checked, under half of the shortfall reflects unresolved V genes, and no reason is known for the rest. The sample data list tens of thousands of clones, and around 88% of these were observed just once. The ten largest clonotypes hold 6% to 7.5% of the sample. The material sequenced was peripheral blood. The receptors were gathered from a woman aged 80 or older with acute or convalescent COVID-19.

The chain couples TRBV5-1 to TRBJ2-7; D perhaps matches TRBD1 (6 bases). Deletions cut 4 bases from V and 4 bases from J, with 21 bases between. The V gene's germline CDR1 is SGHRS and CDR2 YFSETQ. The CDR3 is 16 amino acids. The CDR3 here is CASSPLLQGSSYEQYF. The CDR3 DNA reads as TGCGCCAGCAGCCCACTACTACAGGGAAGTAGTTACGAGCAGTACTTC.

The chain carries TRBV19 and TRBJ2-1; D is unresolved. CDR1 is LNHDA and CDR2 is SQIVND in the germline V gene (reference sequence). V shed 6 bases and J shed 8 bases, with 11 bases lying between them. The CDR3 length is 12 residues. The CDR3 here is CASSRRLHEQFF. The CDR3 DNA follows: TGTGCCAGTAGCCGGCGACTCCATGAGCAGTTCTTC.

This rearrangement joins TRBV7-2 to TRBJ1-4; the D is unclear. The CDR3 is 15 amino acids. Germline assignment: CDR1 SGHTA and CDR2 FQGNSA. V was pared by 2 bases and J by 5 bases, with 12 bases between. The CDR3 reads CASSLREDHNEKLFF. CDR3 coding DNA: TGTGCCAGCAGCTTACGGGAGGACCACAATGAAAAACTGTTTTTT.

This clone has more than one count but fewer than ten. The V call is TRBV5-6, the J call TRBJ1-4, with 9 bases aligning to TRBD1. The J segment lost 6 bases and the V segment lost 4 bases, leaving 7 bases of the junction unmatched. Germline V CDR1 and CDR2: SGHDT, YYEEEE. This CDR3 has 15 residues. In DNA, the CDR3 is TGTGCCAGCAGCCCGGACAGGGGTCGCGATGAAAAACTGTTTTTT. Its protein product is CASSPDRGRDEKLFF.

The chain has TRBV5-4 and TRBJ2-3; 7 bases map to TRBD1. The V gene end was trimmed by 2 bases and the J gene end by 2 bases; junction bases not matched to a gene: 2. The germline gives CDR1 SGHNT, CDR2 YYREEE (reference sequence). The CDR3 has 14 residues. CDR3 sequence: CASSFQGDTDTQYF. For the CDR3, the DNA is TGTGCCAGCAGCTTTCAGGGGGACACAGATACGCAGTATTTT.

V is TRBV13 and J is TRBJ1-2, with a tentative D call TRBD1 (6 bases). There are 15 residues in the CDR3. V dropped 2 bases and J dropped 3 bases, with 13 bases sitting between them. Germline CDR1 reads PRHDT; CDR2 reads FYEKMQ (reference sequence). CDR3 sequence reads: CASSLTGNPDYGYTF. CDR3 nucleotide sequence: TGTGCCAGCAGCTTAACAGGGAACCCGGACTATGGCTACACCTTC.

The chain carries TRBV15 and TRBJ2-1; possible D gene TRBD2, 6 bases. The CDR3 covers 15 residues. The germline gives CDR1 LNHNV, CDR2 YYDKDF (reference sequence). The ends were cut back, 6 bases at V and 4 bases at J, with 16 bases in the middle. The CDR3 coding sequence is TGTGCCACCAGGAAAGCGGGCGGTGATTACAATGAGCAGTTCTTC. Encoded protein: CATRKAGGDYNEQFF.

This chain joins TRBV11-2 and TRBJ2-1; the D is unclear. There are 13 residues in the CDR3. Looked up from germline, CDR1 is SGHAT and CDR2 is FQNNGV. The V and J ends lost 2 bases and 10 bases respectively, with 12 bases between them. The CDR3 nucleotides are TGTGCCAGCAGCTTAATCTTATTGAGAGAGCAGTTCTTC. It specifies CASSLILLREQFF.

The chain uses TRBV6-1 and TRBJ1-5; no clear D. Germline CDR1 and CDR2: MNHNS and SASEGT. The CDR3 sequence is 15 residues long. Trimming took off 0 bases at V and 3 bases at J, with 9 bases between the two ends. CDR3 loop: CASSEAGGSNQPQHF. The CDR3 bases are TGTGCCAGCAGTGAAGCAGGAGGGTCCAATCAGCCCCAGCATTTT.

A single count supports this clone. The gene calls are TRBV28 and TRBJ1-5; 7 nucleotides agree with TRBD1. The junction had 21 bases not matched to a gene; V was cut back by 5 bases and J by 11 bases. Germline V gene data show CDR1 as MDHEN and CDR2 as SYDVKM. The CDR3 sequence is 17 residues long. Here the CDR3 reads CASSKTGPERGVVAQHF. The CDR3 coding sequence is TGTGCCAGCAGTAAGACAGGGCCGGAGCGAGGGGTCGTTGCCCAGCATTTT.

The CDR3 region is CASSPEEGRAEAFF. In DNA, the CDR3 is TGTGCCAGCTCACCGGAAGAAGGGAGGGCTGAAGCTTTCTTT. V gene TRBV18 combines with J gene TRBJ1-1; D uncertain. From germline, CDR1 is KGHSH and CDR2 LQKENI. The CDR3 has 14 amino acids. V was clipped by 3 bases and J by 6 bases, with 14 bases between them.

The chain links TRBV19 to TRBJ2-3; 7 bases map to TRBD1. Germline lookup yields CDR1 LNHDA and CDR2 SQIVND (reference sequence). V shed 5 bases and J 3 bases; nucleotides not matched to a gene: 14. The CDR3 is 17 amino acids. CDR3 loop: CASSVRQGLGSTDTQYF. The CDR3 nucleotides are TGTGCCAGTAGTGTAAGACAGGGATTAGGGTCGACAGATACGCAGTATTTT.

The chain has TRBV30 and TRBJ2-3; 14 bases match TRBD2. Unmatched junction bases numbered 7, after V lost 4 bases and J lost 1 base. Germline V lookup: CDR1 GTSNPN, CDR2 SVGIG (reference sequence). This CDR3 is 17 amino acids long. Here the CDR3 DNA reads TGTGCCTGGACGGGACTAGCGGGAGAGGCTCGCACAGATACGCAGTATTTT. Translated, it gives CAWTGLAGEARTDTQYF.

This chain connects TRBV4-2 to TRBJ1-1, with 9 bases lining up with TRBD1. This CDR3 comprises 15 residues. V trimming: 0 bases; J trimming: 6 bases; junction bases outside the gene matches: 5. Germline assignment: CDR1 LGHNA and CDR2 YNFKEQ. DNA for the CDR3: TGTGCCAGCAGCCAAGAGGGGGACAGGGCGGCTGAAGCTTTCTTT. This codes for CASSQEGDRAAEAFF.

Here the CDR3 DNA reads TGTGCCAGCAGTGAAGCAGGCGGGTCCCTCTTTGAGCAGTTCTTC. Translation gives CASSEAGGSLFEQFF. The chain recombines TRBV6-1 with TRBJ2-1, with a possible D match to TRBD2 (5 bases). The CDR3 extends over 15 amino acids. Germline loops: CDR1 MNHNS, CDR2 SASEGT. V was pared by 0 bases and J by 9 bases, with 15 bases between.

The CDR3 loop reads CASSYDSSSTDTQYF. The CDR3 bases are TGTGCCAGCAGTTACGACAGTTCTAGCACAGATACGCAGTATTTT. This sequence joins TRBV6-5 and TRBJ2-3; D is possibly TRBD1 (5 bases). Trimming stripped 2 bases from V and 0 bases from J, with 9 bases between. The CDR3 totals 15 residues. CDR1 MNHEY and CDR2 SVGAGI come from the germline V gene.

The rearrangement links TRBV4-2 to TRBJ1-2; D remains ambiguous. Germline V CDR1 and CDR2: LGHNA, YNFKEQ. The V end was cut by 0 bases, the J end by 2 bases, with 10 bases between. The CDR3 extends over 15 amino acids. CDR3 nucleotide sequence: TGTGCCAGCAGCCAAGATGCGGGATCAAACTATGGCTACACCTTC. Protein sequence: CASSQDAGSNYGYTF.

J is TRBJ2-3 and V is TRBV6-2 or TRBV6-3, with 11 nucleotides matching TRBD1. With 5 bases clipped from V and 3 bases from J, the junction kept 4 bases outside the gene matches. Germline V gene sequence: CDR1 MNHEY, CDR2 SVGEGT. The CDR3 is made up of 15 amino acids. Here the CDR3 reads CASSPGQGVTDTQYF. The CDR3 DNA follows: TGTGCCAGCAGTCCGGGACAGGGGGTAACAGATACGCAGTATTTT.